A single sample is the source of the 5 T cell receptor beta chains below, sequenced in a study of T cell responses to AZD1222 COVID-19 vaccine. The protocol was immunoSEQ multiplex PCR, while the TCRdb copy is restricted to in-frame clones and leaves out a portion. The sample includes roughly 180,000 clones, roughly nine tenths seen only once; the top ten take 2.6%. Material: peripheral blood, obtained on day 0 of AZD1222 vaccination. These receptor sequences come from an adult in good health.

This chain links TRBV6-5 with TRBJ1-2; no clear D gene. The CDR3 runs 11 residues. CDR1 MNHEY and CDR2 SVGAGI come from the germline V gene. Trimming shortened V by 4 bases and J by 5 bases, and 5 bases separated the two germline ends. CDR3 sequence reads: CASSSGYGYTF. In nucleotides, the CDR3 is TGTGCCAGCAGTTCGGGATATGGCTACACCTTC.

The V and J genes are TRBV7-6 and TRBJ2-6; 8 bases fit TRBD2. Germline V gene sequence: CDR1 SGHVS, CDR2 FNYEAQ. The CDR3 has 18 residues. Losses at the gene ends were 6 bases for V and 1 base for J; bases not matched to a gene: 11. The CDR3 bases are TGTGCCAGCAGTTCCGGACTAGCTTTAGGTTCTGGGGCCAACGTCCTGACTTTC. It encodes CASSSGLALGSGANVLTF.

The chain joins TRBV2 to TRBJ2-7, with TRBD2 identical over 8 bases. The CDR3 is 16 residues long. V dropped 3 bases and J dropped 0; count of bases not matched to a gene: 7. CDR1 is SNHLY, CDR2 FYNNEI, per germline. The CDR3: CASSDVTSGYSYEQYF. CDR3 DNA sequence: TGTGCCAGCAGTGATGTCACTAGCGGTTACTCCTACGAGCAGTACTTC.

In DNA form, the CDR3 reads TGTGCCAGCTCACTTTTACAGCTGAACACTGAAGCTTTCTTT. It encodes CASSLLQLNTEAFF. The chain joins TRBV18 to TRBJ1-1; D is undetermined. Trimming removed 4 bases at V and 0 bases at J, with 9 bases between. Germline V lookup: CDR1 KGHSH, CDR2 LQKENI. The CDR3 spans 14 residues.

This clone was seen just once. The J gene is TRBJ1-1, the V gene TRBV11-3; no reliable D call. The V end was cut by 5 bases, the J end by 5 bases, with 12 bases between. The germline CDR1 and CDR2 sequences are SGHNT and YENEEA. The CDR3 length is 13 residues. DNA of the CDR3: TGTGCCAGCAGCCAGGCTCAGGAAACTGAAGCTTTCTTT. Its protein is CASSQAQETEAFF.